The source of this TCR beta chain is a study of cytomegalovirus exposure and HLA in healthy donors. The length of the CDR3 is 16 residues. Trimming took 1 base from V and 4 from J; bases not matched to a gene: 10. The germline gives CDR1 LGHNA, CDR2 YSLEER. Some clones are missing from TCRdb's copy, which holds only in-frame ones; the method was immunoSEQ multiplex PCR. The sample lists some 76,000 clones; approximately 93% were seen once. The sequence derives from a young woman in good health and CMV-seropositive. The sample consisted of PBMCs. The chain combines TRBV4-3 with TRBJ2-7; 7 nucleotides align to TRBD2. CDR3 region: CASSQGRSAGVYEQYF. CDR3 DNA: TGCGCCAGCAGCCAAGGACGTTCGGCGGGGGTATACGAGCAGTACTTC.